The 29 T cell receptor beta chains presented below share a single source sample, sequenced in a study of regulatory T cells in long-lasting Graves disease listed by TCRdb under 2021. In light of the paper, this sample's time point label describes: persistent/refractory GD, antithyroid drugs over 5 years with positive TRAb. For both TCR sequencing and RNA sequencing, RNA was extracted from PBMCs in TRIzol. Libraries were constructed by multiplex PCR. The reads were generated on an Illumina HiSeq 4000. iRepertoire HTBI primers and Arm-PCR amplification of CDR3 regions were used to construct TCR beta libraries. TCRdb itself trimmed the public reads at Q25 with fastp, ran MiXCR and retained productive beta chains. Rows with a matching CDR3 protein are joined into one entry that keeps the most common DNA and genes. Here the sample has around 460,000 distinct CDR3 sequences; approximately 23% occur a single time. Less than 15% of the sample rests with the top ten.

Sequencing was performed on peripheral blood mononuclear cells (PBMCs), taken when the disease was refractory, from a patient treated with antithyroid drugs. The receptors shown here come from a female donor with Graves disease.

This clonotype showed up just a few times. The chain is built from TRBV7-6 and TRBJ2-5; D uncertain. The V end lost 1 base, the J end lost 5 bases, and 14 bases lay between the germline ends. The CDR3 sequence is 15 residues long. Germline values: CDR1 SGHVS, CDR2 FNYEAQ. CDR3 nucleotides: TGTGCCAGCAGCTTAGTGCCAGGTCGGCAGGAGACCCAGTACTTC. It translates to CASSLVPGRQETQYF.

The table lists this clonotype with many counts. V is TRBV7-3 and J is TRBJ2-7; no clear D gene. Per germline, CDR1 SGHTA and CDR2 FQGTGA. This CDR3 is 15 amino acids long. V shed 5 bases and J shed 3 bases, with 17 bases lying between them. CDR3 sequence reads: CASSLGPENGYEQYF. CDR3 bases: TGTGCCAGCAGCCTGGGTCCCGAAAATGGCTACGAGCAGTACTTC.

The V gene is TRBV2, the J gene TRBJ2-7; 11 positions agree with TRBD2. Losses at the gene ends were 6 bases for V and 7 bases for J; bases not matched to a gene: 14. The CDR3 is 16 residues long. Germline assignment: CDR1 SNHLY and CDR2 FYNNEI. CDR3 sequence: CASSHRILAGGEEQYF. Written as DNA, the CDR3 is TGTGCCAGCAGCCATCGGATCCTAGCGGGAGGAGAAGAGCAGTACTTC.

The sample holds many counts of this clonotype. V gene TRBV2 combines with J gene TRBJ1-2; 10 bases agree with TRBD1. The length of the CDR3 is 15 residues. With 5 bases clipped from V and 8 bases from J, the junction kept 11 bases outside the gene matches. Looked up from germline, CDR1 is SNHLY and CDR2 is FYNNEI. CDR3 in DNA: TGTGCCAGCAGTTTCCAGGGGGACAGGGGTGGAGGCTACACCTTC. This codes for CASSFQGDRGGGYTF.

In this sample, this clonotype turned up a few times. This sequence joins TRBV27 and TRBJ1-5; a weak D match, TRBD1 (6 bases). CDR1 is MNHEY, CDR2 SMNVEV, per germline (reference sequence). This CDR3 region has 14 residues. V gave up 6 bases and J gave up 1 base, with 10 bases separating them. The CDR3 sequence is CASRRTVSNQPQHF. In nucleotides, the CDR3 is TGTGCCAGCAGACGGACAGTAAGCAATCAGCCCCAGCATTTT.

The V and J genes are TRBV10-3 and TRBJ2-7; D is uncertain. CDR3 length: 14 residues. V was shortened by 2 bases and J by 3 bases, with 11 bases between the two germline ends. CDR1 is ENHRY and CDR2 is SYGVKD in the germline V gene. The CDR3 region is CAISEVGQVYEQYF. CDR3 coding DNA: TGTGCCATCAGTGAGGTTGGGCAGGTCTACGAGCAGTACTTC.

This clonotype was observed a handful of times. The V call is TRBV2, the J call TRBJ2-6, with a tentative D call TRBD1 (6 bases). V gave up 6 bases and J gave up 0 bases, with 9 bases separating them. The CDR3 runs to 15 residues. Germline V lookup: CDR1 SNHLY, CDR2 FYNNEI. The chain's CDR3 is CASRETGSGANVLTF. CDR3 coding DNA: TGTGCCAGCAGGGAGACAGGCTCTGGGGCCAACGTCCTGACTTTC.

This clonotype showed up just a few times. V is TRBV5-1 and J is TRBJ1-2, with 7 bases matching TRBD1. The CDR3 is 12 residues long. J was trimmed by 6 bases and V by 5 bases; bases with no gene match: 4. Germline CDR1 is SGHRS and CDR2 is YFSETQ. The CDR3 coding sequence is TGCGCCAGCAGTCGGGACAGCGATGGCTACACCTTC. As protein: CASSRDSDGYTF.

The J gene is TRBJ2-1, the V gene TRBV28; D remains ambiguous. This CDR3 has 13 amino acids. Germline V lookup: CDR1 MDHEN, CDR2 SYDVKM. V dropped 3 bases and J dropped 8 bases, with 11 bases sitting between them. The CDR3 region has the DNA TGTGCCAGCAGTTTCCCGGGTGGCGATGAGCAGTTCTTC. Protein sequence: CASSFPGGDEQFF.

The rearrangement joins TRBV2 to TRBJ1-5; 7 positions agree with TRBD1. The germline V gene has CDR1 SNHLY and CDR2 FYNNEI. The V gene end was trimmed by 6 bases and the J gene end by 0 bases; junction bases not matched to a gene: 11. This CDR3 has 17 residues. This chain's CDR3 is CASSGQVGWVSNQPQHF. The CDR3 DNA sequence: TGTGCCAGCAGCGGACAGGTCGGGTGGGTTAGCAATCAGCCCCAGCATTTT.

This clonotype appeared many times. The chain employs TRBV11-3 and TRBJ1-2, with 7 positions matching TRBD1. The J segment lost 14 bases and the V segment lost 5 bases, leaving 14 bases of the junction unmatched. Germline V lookup: CDR1 SGHNT, CDR2 YENEEA. CDR3 length: 13 residues. CDR3 protein: CASSPGGTDVFTF. The CDR3 nucleotides read TGTGCCAGCAGCCCAGGTGGGACAGACGTATTTACCTTC.

The J gene is TRBJ1-6, the V gene TRBV29-1, with D unclear. CDR3 length equals 13 residues. In germline, CDR1 is SQVTM, CDR2 ANQGSEA. V gave up 4 bases and J gave up 4 bases, with 8 bases separating them. The CDR3 reads CSVGGSYNSPLHF. DNA for the CDR3: TGCAGCGTTGGGGGAAGTTATAATTCACCCCTCCACTTT.

This clonotype showed up just a few times. The rearrangement links TRBV6-2 or TRBV6-3 to TRBJ2-3, with 9 bases aligning to TRBD2. Germline CDR1 reads MNHEY; CDR2 reads SVGEGT. Unmatched junction bases numbered 7, after V lost 0 bases and J lost 6 bases. The CDR3 has 16 amino acids. The chain's CDR3 is CASSYSPSGVQDTQYF. CDR3 in DNA: TGTGCCAGCAGTTACTCACCTAGCGGGGTTCAGGATACGCAGTATTTT.

This clonotype was seen many times. J is TRBJ1-6 and V is TRBV2; 7 nucleotides align to TRBD1. With V trimmed by 4 bases and J by 4 bases, 4 bases remained unmatched. This CDR3 spans 15 amino acids. The germline CDR1 and CDR2 sequences are SNHLY and FYNNEI. The CDR3 nucleotides are TGTGCCAGCAGTGGACAGGGCGATTATAATTCACCCCTCCACTTT. The encoded protein is CASSGQGDYNSPLHF.

This clonotype was counted at least ten times. The chain recombines TRBV28 with TRBJ1-5, with unresolved D. The V gene's germline CDR1 is MDHEN and CDR2 SYDVKM. With 5 bases removed from V and 3 bases from J, the gap between germline ends came to 17 bases. This CDR3 region has 16 residues. DNA for the CDR3: TGTGCCAGCAGTCCCTCTCTACCGGGCCACAATCAGCCCCAGCATTTT. Amino acids: CASSPSLPGHNQPQHF.

This clonotype was observed a few times. The chain joins TRBV9 to TRBJ1-1; 9 nucleotides agree with TRBD1. The germline V gene encodes CDR1 SGDLS and CDR2 YYNGEE. The trim removed 4 bases at V and 5 bases at J, leaving 12 bases unmatched. The CDR3 covers 16 residues. For the CDR3, the DNA is TGTGCCAGCAGCCCAGAGGGACAGGGAAGAGGGACTGAAGCTTTCTTT. Its protein is CASSPEGQGRGTEAFF.

This clonotype was seen only a few times. The chain employs TRBV4-3 and TRBJ1-4, with TRBD1 matching over 7 bases. The V gene end was trimmed by 1 base and the J gene end by 6 bases; junction bases not matched to a gene: 2. The germline V gene has CDR1 LGHNA and CDR2 YSLEER. The CDR3 extends over 14 amino acids. The CDR3 is CASSQGQGDEKLFF. The CDR3 nucleotides read TGCGCCAGCAGCCAAGGACAGGGAGATGAAAAACTGTTTTTT.

This chain connects TRBV20-1 to TRBJ1-4; D is unclear. Per the germline V gene, CDR1 is DFQATT and CDR2 is SNEGSKA (reference sequence). There are 14 residues in the CDR3. Trimming took off 0 bases at V and 8 bases at J, with 13 bases between the two ends. CDR3 nucleotides: TGCAGTGCTAGAGATCCGAGGTCAGGAGAAAAACTGTTTTTT. Protein sequence: CSARDPRSGEKLFF.

The sample holds a few counts of this clonotype. The rearrangement links TRBV6-1 to TRBJ2-2; D may be TRBD1 (6 bases). Per the germline V gene, CDR1 is MNHNS and CDR2 is SASEGT. V was clipped by 8 bases and J by 5 bases, with 9 bases between them. This CDR3 spans 12 amino acids. CDR3 sequence: CASAGATGELFF. CDR3 sequence (DNA): TGTGCCAGCGCAGGGGCGACCGGGGAGCTGTTTTTT.

The chain recombines TRBV7-2 with TRBJ2-3; TRBD1 or TRBD2 may be the D gene (5 bases each). The CDR3 has 15 amino acids. Trimming took off 1 base at V and 3 bases at J, with 11 bases between the two ends. The germline CDR1 and CDR2 sequences are SGHTA and FQGNSA. The CDR3 nucleotides read TGTGCCAGCAGCTTAGGGGACCTTAGGACAGATACGCAGTATTTT. This translates into CASSLGDLRTDTQYF.

This clonotype was detected many times. J is TRBJ1-6 and V is TRBV5-1; 8 nucleotides agree with TRBD1. The CDR3 consists of 15 residues. CDR1 is SGHRS, CDR2 YFSETQ, per germline. With V trimmed by 4 bases and J by 5 bases, 5 bases remained unmatched. CDR3 nucleotide sequence: TGCGCCAGCAGCCTTGGACAGGGTAATAATTCACCCCTCCACTTT. Its protein is CASSLGQGNNSPLHF.

In its sample, this clonotype was seen a few times. J is TRBJ1-2 and V is TRBV7-9; D is unclear. Trimming pared 6 bases from V and 3 bases from J, leaving 14 bases between. The CDR3 runs 14 residues. CDR1 and CDR2 (germline): SEHNR, FQNEAQ (reference sequence). The CDR3 DNA follows: TGTGCCAGCAGAGCTTCGGGTAGAGACTATGGCTACACCTTC. Protein sequence: CASRASGRDYGYTF.

This clonotype occurred many times. This chain links TRBV25-1 with TRBJ1-2; the D is unclear. The germline V and J ends were trimmed by 4 bases and 8 bases, with 17 bases remaining between them. Germline CDR1 and CDR2: MGHDK and SYGVNS. CDR3 length equals 14 residues. The CDR3 here is CASSVTSRMGGYTF. CDR3 DNA sequence: TGTGCCAGCAGTGTTACCAGTCGGATGGGAGGCTACACCTTC.

The chain couples TRBV3-1 to TRBJ1-2, with D possibly TRBD1 on 6 matching bases. V lost 1 base and J lost 1, with 16 bases in between. Germline CDR1 reads LGHDT; CDR2 reads YNNKEL (reference sequence). The CDR3 is 17 residues long. CDR3 DNA sequence: TGTGCCAGCAGCCAAGGCCAGAAGACAGGCCTTAACTATGGCTACACCTTC. It yields the protein CASSQGQKTGLNYGYTF.

The chain combines TRBV6-9 with TRBJ1-5, with 7 bases matching TRBD1. The CDR3 runs 18 residues. Trimming took 3 bases from V and 4 from J; bases not matched to a gene: 15. Germline V lookup: CDR1 MNHGY, CDR2 SVAAGI. CDR3 sequence reads: CASSYLSGPGGFNQPQHF. The CDR3 DNA reads TGTGCCAGCAGTTACCTGTCGGGGCCAGGGGGTTTTAATCAGCCCCAGCATTTT.

This clonotype was seen at least ten times. J is TRBJ2-2 and V is TRBV11-2; weak D call: TRBD1 (5 bases). With 5 bases removed from V and 0 bases from J, the gap between germline ends came to 19 bases. CDR1 is SGHAT and CDR2 is FQNNGV in the germline V gene. The CDR3 has 18 amino acids. DNA of the CDR3: TGTGCCAGCAGCCCCTTCTCAATTCGACAGTCGAACACCGGGGAGCTGTTTTTT. Protein: CASSPFSIRQSNTGELFF.

This clonotype has at least ten counts. The CDR3: CASSVLAANNEQFF. The CDR3 region has the DNA TGTGCCAGCAGCGTACTAGCGGCTAACAATGAGCAGTTCTTC. The V gene is TRBV7-9, the J gene TRBJ2-1, with 8 bases that match TRBD2. The CDR3 covers 14 residues. CDR1 and CDR2 (germline): SEHNR, FQNEAQ (reference sequence). V shed 5 bases and J 5 bases; nucleotides not matched to a gene: 5.

This clonotype was picked up a small number of times. The V gene is TRBV10-3, the J gene TRBJ1-1; D gene ambiguous. Germline CDR1 ENHRY, CDR2 SYGVKD. CDR3 size: 11 residues. V lost 5 bases and J lost 1, with 2 bases in between. CDR3 amino acids: CAISKNTEAFF. As DNA, the CDR3 is TGTGCCATCAGTAAGAACACTGAAGCTTTCTTT.

The sample holds many counts of this clonotype. The chain has TRBV28 and TRBJ1-2, with 8 bases lining up with TRBD1. The CDR3 runs to 15 residues. Germline CDR1 MDHEN, CDR2 SYDVKM. With 6 bases clipped from V and 2 bases from J, the junction kept 8 bases outside the gene matches. CDR3 DNA sequence: TGTGCCAGCAGCCAGACAGGGGTCCCCAACTATGGCTACACCTTC. Translation gives CASSQTGVPNYGYTF.